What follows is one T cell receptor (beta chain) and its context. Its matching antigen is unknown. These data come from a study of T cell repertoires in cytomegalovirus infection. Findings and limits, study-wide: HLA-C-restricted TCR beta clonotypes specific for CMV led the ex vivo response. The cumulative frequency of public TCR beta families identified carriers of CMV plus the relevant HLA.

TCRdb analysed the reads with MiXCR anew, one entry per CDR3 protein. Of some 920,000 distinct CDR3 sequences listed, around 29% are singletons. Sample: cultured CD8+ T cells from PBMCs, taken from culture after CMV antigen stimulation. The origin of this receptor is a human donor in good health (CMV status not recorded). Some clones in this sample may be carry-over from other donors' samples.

The CDR3 protein is CASSLEIGVSYNEQFF. The CDR3 DNA sequence: TGTGCCAGCAGCTTAGAAATCGGGGTTTCCTACAATGAGCAGTTCTTC. J is TRBJ2-1 and V is TRBV11-3; possibly TRBD2 for D (5 bases). Between the trimmed V and J ends, which lost 0 bases and 1 base, there was a span of 10 bases. Germline CDR1 is SGHNT and CDR2 is YENEEA. The CDR3 length is 16 residues. Supplemented by reference TRBV11-3 and TRBJ2-1, the full variable domain reads EAGVVQSPRYKIIEKKQPVAFWCNPISGHNTLYWYLQNLGQGPELLIRYENEEAVDDSQLPKDRFSAERLKGVDSTLKIQPAELGDSAVYLCASSLEIGVSYNEQFFGPGTRLTVL.